A single sample is the source of the 15 T cell receptor beta chains below, sequenced in a study of T cell responses to AZD1222 COVID-19 vaccine. Assay used: immunoSEQ multiplex PCR; TCRdb lists only in-frame clones, some missing. The repertoire holds around 150,000 clones, with 90% to 95% as singletons. The specimen was peripheral blood, collected 28 days after the second AZD1222 dose. These receptors were obtained from an adult who received the AZD1222 COVID-19 vaccine.

The table lists this clone with a count of one. The rearrangement uses TRBV6-4 and TRBJ2-5, with 10 nucleotides matching TRBD1. The CDR3 has 15 amino acids. Trimming removed 2 bases from V and 5 bases from J; junction bases left unmatched: 5. Germline V lookup: CDR1 MRHNA, CDR2 SNTAGT. The CDR3 here is CASSDDRGRVETQYF. CDR3 DNA: TGTGCCAGCAGTGACGACAGGGGGCGGGTGGAGACCCAGTACTTC.

CDR3 nucleotides: TGTGCCAGCAGGGGTTGGGACCCTGGAAACACCATATATTTT. Translated: CASRGWDPGNTIYF. This chain joins TRBV6-5 and TRBJ1-3; D may be TRBD1 (5 bases). The germline V and J ends were trimmed by 6 bases and 2 bases, with 11 bases remaining between them. Germline CDR1 reads MNHEY; CDR2 reads SVGAGI. The CDR3 contains 14 residues.

The chain recombines TRBV19 with TRBJ2-1; no clear D gene. CDR3 length: 14 amino acids. The germline V gene has CDR1 LNHDA and CDR2 SQIVND (reference sequence). With 7 bases removed from V and 0 bases from J, the gap between germline ends came to 10 bases. The CDR3 bases are TGTGCCAGTAACGCATGGAGCTCCTACAATGAGCAGTTCTTC. This translates into CASNAWSSYNEQFF.

In nucleotides, the CDR3 is TGTGCCAGCAGCTTGGGACAGGGGGGTACTGAAGCTTTCTTT. Its protein product is CASSLGQGGTEAFF. J is TRBJ1-1 and V is TRBV5-6, with 9 nucleotides matching TRBD1. Germline V lookup: CDR1 SGHDT, CDR2 YYEEEE. The V segment lost 0 bases and the J segment 5 bases; nucleotides outside the gene matches: 2. The CDR3 length is 14 residues.

J is TRBJ1-3 and V is TRBV7-9, with 10 bases fitting TRBD1. The V gene's germline CDR1 is SEHNR and CDR2 FQNEAQ (reference sequence). Trimming at V came to 5 bases and at J to 4 bases, leaving 11 bases not matched to a gene. The CDR3 loop spans 17 amino acids. CDR3 in amino acids: CASSRSTGGLFGNTIYF. CDR3 sequence (DNA): TGTGCCAGCAGCCGATCGACAGGGGGCCTATTCGGAAACACCATATATTTT.

This sequence joins TRBV4-2 and TRBJ1-2; perhaps TRBD1 as D (5 bases). Germline CDR1 reads LGHNA; CDR2 reads YNFKEQ. V gave up 0 bases and J gave up 2 bases, with 10 bases separating them. CDR3 length: 15 amino acids. The CDR3 loop is CASSQDPRTNYGYTF. CDR3 in DNA: TGTGCCAGCAGCCAAGACCCCAGGACAAACTATGGCTACACCTTC.

The chain carries TRBV7-2 and TRBJ2-1; no firm D call. The germline gives CDR1 SGHTA, CDR2 FQGNSA. The CDR3 is made up of 12 amino acids. Trimming took off 5 bases at V and 4 bases at J, with 6 bases between the two ends. The CDR3 DNA sequence: TGTGCCAGCAGCAAGGATTACAATGAGCAGTTCTTC. Translating it yields CASSKDYNEQFF.

This clone was counted once. V is TRBV7-3 and J is TRBJ2-2, with a possible D match to TRBD2 (5 bases). Germline V gene lookup returns CDR1 SGHTA and CDR2 FQGTGA. The CDR3 is 16 amino acids. Trimming stripped 0 bases from V and 2 bases from J, with 10 bases between. The CDR3 DNA follows: TGTGCCAGCAGCTTAACTAGCGCGACAAACACCGGGGAGCTGTTTTTT. Its translation is CASSLTSATNTGELFF. Full variable domain (missing parts from reference TRBV7-3 and TRBJ2-2): GAGVSQTPSNKVTEKGKYVELRCDPISGHTALYWYRQSLGQGPEFLIYFQGTGAADDSGLPNDRFFAVRPEGSVSTLKIQRTERGDSAVYLCASSLTSATNTGELFFGEGSRLTVL.

The chain recombines TRBV7-2 with TRBJ2-2; 9 bases are a match to TRBD2. Germline CDR1 reads SGHTA; CDR2 reads FQGNSA. Trimming removed 5 bases from V and 1 base from J; junction bases left unmatched: 11. CDR3 size: 18 residues. The CDR3 DNA sequence: TGTGCCAGCAGCGGTCGCTATAGCGGGAGTAGGAACACCGGGGAGCTGTTTTTT. Translated: CASSGRYSGSRNTGELFF.

This clone was detected only once. The junction shows a germline mismatch at one end, possibly a read error. The chain combines TRBV4-1 with TRBJ2-5, with a weak D call TRBD1 (6 bases). The CDR3 covers 11 residues. Germline V gene sequence: CDR1 MGHRA, CDR2 YSYEKL. Written as DNA, the CDR3 is TGCGCCAGCAGCCATAAGGGGGATGATCACTTC. Translation: CASSHKGDDHF.

The genes are TRBV12-3 or TRBV12-4 and TRBJ1-2; D gene uncertain. The CDR3 is made up of 13 amino acids. V gave up 1 base and J gave up 3 bases, with 6 bases separating them. As DNA, the CDR3 is TGTGCCAGCAGTTTAGGGGGATACTATGGCTACACCTTC. Its protein product is CASSLGGYYGYTF.

The chain employs TRBV6-8 and TRBJ1-2, with a tentative D call TRBD1 (6 bases). V lost 2 bases, J lost 4 bases, and 23 bases lay in between. In germline, CDR1 is MNHGY, CDR2 SAAAGT. This CDR3 has 18 amino acids. The DNA for the CDR3 is TGTGCCAGCAGTTACCCCAAGCATCTCATACAGGGACGCTATGGCTACACCTTC. It translates to CASSYPKHLIQGRYGYTF.

This chain uses TRBV5-6 with TRBJ2-1; a possible D gene is TRBD1 (6 bases). The V end lost 3 bases, the J end lost 8 bases, and 12 bases lay between the germline ends. Per the germline V gene, CDR1 is SGHDT and CDR2 is YYEEEE. The CDR3 spans 13 residues. In nucleotides, the CDR3 is TGTGCCAGCAGCTGGGCCAGGGGTGATGAGCAGTTCTTC. This translates into CASSWARGDEQFF.

Concerning this clone itself: Within the sample, other DNA sequences also encode this same CDR3. The genes are TRBV30 and TRBJ2-7; D is unresolved. Per the germline V gene, CDR1 is GTSNPN and CDR2 is SVGIG (reference sequence). The CDR3 totals 11 residues. V was clipped by 1 base and J by 4 bases, with 5 bases between them. The CDR3 here is CAWSANYEQYF. The CDR3 coding sequence is TGTGCCTGGAGTGCGAATTACGAGCAGTACTTC.

V gene TRBV28 combines with J gene TRBJ2-7; 8 positions match TRBD2. CDR3 length equals 14 residues. With 5 bases clipped from V and 4 bases from J, the junction kept 7 bases outside the gene matches. Per the germline V gene, CDR1 is MDHEN and CDR2 is SYDVKM. CDR3 DNA sequence: TGTGCCAGCAGTCAGCCGGGACTAGAATACGAGCAGTACTTC. It is translated as CASSQPGLEYEQYF.